The 13 T cell receptor beta chains below were found in one sample sequenced in a study of blood T cell repertoires in COVID-19. Sequencing was performed with immunoSEQ multiplex PCR; in TCRdb, only in-frame clones are kept and a portion is missing. The repertoire includes about 480,000 clones, 70% to 90% of them detected once, and over 1.5% sits in the top ten. Sequencing input: PBMCs or T cells enriched from blood (not recorded which). The receptors originated from a woman younger than 30 with acute COVID-19.

This clone was counted once. This chain uses TRBV4-2 with TRBJ1-4; 12 bases agree with TRBD1. Looked up from germline, CDR1 is LGHNA and CDR2 is YNFKEQ. The V segment lost 0 bases and the J segment 2 bases; nucleotides outside the gene matches: 7. The CDR3 sequence is 19 residues long. CDR3 sequence (DNA): TGTGCCAGCAGCCAAGAAGGGTCCGGGACAGGGGGCACTAATGAAAAACTGTTTTTT. It translates to CASSQEGSGTGGTNEKLFF.

The CDR3 reads CAISEPDRDSNQPQHF. CDR3 nucleotides: TGTGCCATCAGTGAGCCAGACAGGGATAGCAATCAGCCCCAGCATTTT. The V gene is TRBV10-3, the J gene TRBJ1-5; TRBD1 matches 7 bases. The V segment lost 2 bases and the J segment 0 bases; nucleotides outside the gene matches: 4. The CDR3 is 16 amino acids. Germline-derived CDR1 and CDR2 are ENHRY and SYGVKD.

On this clone itself: This CDR3 is also generated by other DNA sequences in the sample. V is TRBV9 and J is TRBJ2-7, with 8 bases matching TRBD1. V lost 0 bases and J lost 4; bases outside the gene matches: 3. The CDR3 contains 14 residues. Germline CDR1 is SGDLS and CDR2 is YYNGEE. The CDR3 DNA follows: TGTGCCAGCAGCGTAGGACAGGGGACTTACGAGCAGTACTTC. Protein sequence: CASSVGQGTYEQYF.

This clone was found a few times. This rearrangement joins TRBV6-5 to TRBJ1-3, with D unresolved. CDR3 length: 15 amino acids. Germline CDR1 reads MNHEY; CDR2 reads SVGAGI. V was pared by 0 bases and J by 0 bases, with 6 bases between. DNA of the CDR3: TGTGCCAGCAGTTACTCGATAGACTCTGGAAACACCATATATTTT. This codes for CASSYSIDSGNTIYF.

The chain carries TRBV2 and TRBJ2-7, with 11 bases fitting TRBD2. From germline, CDR1 is SNHLY and CDR2 FYNNEI. V lost 2 bases to trimming and J lost 6 bases; unmatched junction nucleotides: 6. This CDR3 contains 15 residues. This chain's CDR3 is CASSESGLAGSEQYF. Written as DNA, the CDR3 is TGTGCCAGCAGTGAATCCGGACTAGCGGGTTCCGAGCAGTACTTC.

The genes are TRBV15 and TRBJ2-7, with a possible D match to TRBD2 (5 bases). V lost 4 bases and J lost 8, with 15 bases in between. Per germline, CDR1 LNHNV and CDR2 YYDKDF (reference sequence). The CDR3 runs 13 residues. CDR3 region: CATSITRTYKQYF. The CDR3 DNA reads as TGTGCCACCAGCATTACTCGGACTTATAAGCAGTACTTC. The whole variable domain, remainder taken from reference TRBV15 and TRBJ2-7, is DAMVIQNPRYQVTQFGKPVTLSCSQTLNHNVMYWYQQKSSQAPKLLFHYYDKDFNNEADTPDNFQSRRPNTSFCFLDIRSPGLGDTAMYLCATSITRTYKQYFGPGTRLTVT.

The chain joins TRBV12-3 or TRBV12-4 to TRBJ1-6; D is undetermined. The CDR3 has 12 amino acids. V was trimmed by 3 bases and J by 14 bases, leaving 11 bases between them. CDR3 nucleotides: TGTGCCAGCAGTTTCCACGGGTTCACCCTCCACTTT. Translating it yields CASSFHGFTLHF.

As regards this clone: The sample contains more than one DNA sequence encoding this CDR3. The V gene is TRBV6-5, the J gene TRBJ1-4, with D maybe TRBD1 (6 bases). Trimming took 2 bases from V and 8 from J, leaving 9 bases between them. CDR3 length equals 13 residues. Germline CDR1 MNHEY, CDR2 SVGAGI. Here the CDR3 DNA reads TGTGCCAGCAGTTACAGCAGGGGCGAAAAACTGTTTTTT. Its translation: CASSYSRGEKLFF.

The rearrangement links TRBV3-1 (or the pseudogene TRBV3-2) to TRBJ1-5; 7 bases fit TRBD1. Unmatched junction bases numbered 6, after V lost 4 bases and J lost 3 bases. Looked up from germline, CDR1 is LGHDT and CDR2 is YNNKEL (reference sequence). This CDR3 is 15 amino acids long. CDR3 sequence reads: CASSPGQRTNQPQHF. The CDR3, as DNA: TGTGCCAGCAGCCCGGGACAGCGTACCAATCAGCCCCAGCATTTT.

The CDR3 is CASSERDMSNQPQHF. The CDR3 bases are TGTGCCAGTAGCGAGAGGGACATGAGCAATCAGCCCCAGCATTTT. The chain combines TRBV19 with TRBJ1-5, with D possibly being TRBD1 (6 bases). Per germline, CDR1 LNHDA and CDR2 SQIVND (reference sequence). The V end lost 6 bases, the J end lost 1 base, and 13 bases lay between the germline ends. This CDR3 is built from 15 residues. The full variable domain, in which reference TRBV19 and TRBJ1-5 provide the parts outside the CDR3, is DGGITQSPKYLFRKEGQNVTLSCEQNLNHDAMYWYRQDPGQGLRLIYYSQIVNDFQKGDIAEGYSVSREKKESFPLTVTSAQKNPTAFYLCASSERDMSNQPQHFGDGTRLSIL.

This clone was counted a single time. The chain couples TRBV6-5 to TRBJ2-2; D is perhaps TRBD1 (5 bases). The CDR3 totals 15 residues. Germline V gene sequence: CDR1 MNHEY, CDR2 SVGAGI. Trimming removed 6 bases at V and 6 bases at J, with 17 bases between. CDR3 sequence: CASRRDQGRPGELFF. CDR3 DNA: TGTGCCAGCAGAAGGGATCAGGGTCGCCCCGGGGAGCTGTTTTTT.

This clone was picked up a small number of times. This chain connects TRBV19 to TRBJ2-1; 7 nucleotides align to TRBD2. CDR1 is LNHDA, CDR2 SQIVND, per germline (reference sequence). The CDR3 totals 15 residues. Trimming cost V 5 bases and J 8 bases; bases outside gene matches: 12. CDR3 sequence reads: CASSWSGGVRDEQFF. DNA of the CDR3: TGTGCCAGTAGTTGGTCGGGGGGAGTACGGGATGAGCAGTTCTTC.

This clone was counted a single time. In DNA form, the CDR3 reads TGTGCCAGCAGTGAAGGGCAGGGTTATATCGGTAATGAAAAACTGTTTTTT. The encoded protein is CASSEGQGYIGNEKLFF. The chain employs TRBV6-1 and TRBJ1-4; D possibly corresponds to TRBD1 (5 bases). Trimming took 1 base from V and 4 from J, leaving 16 bases between them. The germline CDR1 and CDR2 sequences are MNHNS and SASEGT. The CDR3 has 17 amino acids.